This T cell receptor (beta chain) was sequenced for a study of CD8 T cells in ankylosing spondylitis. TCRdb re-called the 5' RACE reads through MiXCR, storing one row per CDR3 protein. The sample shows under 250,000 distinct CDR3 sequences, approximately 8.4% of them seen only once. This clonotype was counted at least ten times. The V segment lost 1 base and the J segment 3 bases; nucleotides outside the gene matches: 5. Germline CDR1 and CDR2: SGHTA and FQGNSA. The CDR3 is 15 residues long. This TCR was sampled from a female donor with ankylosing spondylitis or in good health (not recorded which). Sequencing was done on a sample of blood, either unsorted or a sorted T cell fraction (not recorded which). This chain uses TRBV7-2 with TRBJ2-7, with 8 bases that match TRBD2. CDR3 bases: TGTGCCAGCAGCTTAGAGGGCGGGAGGTTCTACGAGCAGTACTTC. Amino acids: CASSLEGGRFYEQYF.